Reported below is one T cell receptor (beta chain). The target antigen is unknown. The record originates from a study of regulatory T cells in long-lasting Graves disease. Points from the study as a whole: The number of shared public clonotypes was higher in persistent patients (approximately 3,000) than new patients (966).

Investigators prepared the TCR beta libraries by applying iRepertoire HTBI primers and Arm-PCR of CDR3 regions. One entry per CDR3 protein results from TCRdb running MiXCR on the multiplex PCR reads. The sample yields roughly 560,000 distinct CDR3 sequences, about 12% seen once. Time point: newly diagnosed GD, antithyroid drugs for less than 3 months. The TCR library was made from RNA extracted from PBMCs. V was trimmed by 5 bases and J by 0 bases, leaving 23 bases between them. This CDR3 is built from 19 residues. Germline CDR1 is WNHNN and CDR2 is SYGVQD (reference sequence). The same data also contributed to another study, on T cells in Graves' hyperthyroidism and ophthalmopathy. From that second work: With the HTBI primer set, the TCR CDR3 went through a first round of RT-PCR.

The source was peripheral blood mononuclear cells (PBMCs), collected at new diagnosis, from a patient treated with antithyroid drugs. The TCR comes from a young woman with Graves disease. This sequence joins TRBV10-1 and TRBJ2-1, with a possible D match to TRBD2 (6 bases). Written as DNA, the CDR3 is TGCGCCAGCAGTAATACGGGACTCCTTGACAAGAGCTCCTACAATGAGCAGTTCTTC. This translates into CASSNTGLLDKSSYNEQFF.